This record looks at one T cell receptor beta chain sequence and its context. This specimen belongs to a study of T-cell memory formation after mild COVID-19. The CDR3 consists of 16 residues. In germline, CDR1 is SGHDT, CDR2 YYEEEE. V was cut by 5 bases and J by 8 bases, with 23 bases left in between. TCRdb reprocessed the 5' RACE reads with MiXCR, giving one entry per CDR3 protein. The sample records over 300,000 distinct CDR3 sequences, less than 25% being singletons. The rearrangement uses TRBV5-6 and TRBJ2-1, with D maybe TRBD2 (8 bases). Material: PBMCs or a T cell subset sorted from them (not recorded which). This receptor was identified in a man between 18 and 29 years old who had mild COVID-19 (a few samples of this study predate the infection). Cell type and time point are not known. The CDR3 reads CASRGAGTAGDYEQFF. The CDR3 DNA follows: TGTGCCAGCAGGGGTGCGGGGACAGCGGGGGACTATGAGCAGTTCTTC.